Below, 9 T cell receptor beta chains from the same sample are listed, as sequenced in a study of patients and donors after allogeneic stem cell transplantation. TCRdb reprocessed the RT-PCR reads with MiXCR, giving one entry per CDR3 protein. The table shows approximately 200,000 distinct CDR3 sequences, with around 41% occurring only once. What was sequenced was blood, either unsorted or a sorted T cell fraction (not recorded which). These receptors all stem from a human donor who was either an allogeneic HSCT recipient or a stem cell or donor lymphocyte infusion donor (not recorded which). It is not recorded whose cells these are; they may come from a transplant donor.

This clonotype turned up a few times. The chain couples TRBV7-8 to TRBJ2-1; 8 bases line up with TRBD2. Germline values: CDR1 SGHVS, CDR2 FQNEAQ. Trimming removed 5 bases from V and 1 base from J; junction bases left unmatched: 7. The CDR3 length is 16 residues. CDR3 nucleotides: TGTGCCAGCAGCCCGTTAGCGGGGATATCCTACAATGAGCAGTTCTTC. The encoded protein is CASSPLAGISYNEQFF.

The V and J genes are TRBV2 and TRBJ1-1; D ambiguous. Germline lookup yields CDR1 SNHLY and CDR2 FYNNEI. The V and J ends lost 6 bases and 4 bases respectively, with 6 bases between them. This CDR3 comprises 11 residues. CDR3 residues: CASRFITEAFF. In DNA, the CDR3 is TGTGCCAGCAGATTTATCACTGAAGCTTTCTTT. Supplemented by reference TRBV2 and TRBJ1-1, the full variable domain reads EPEVTQTPSHQVTQMGQEVILRCVPISNHLYFYWYRQILGQKVEFLVSFYNNEISEKSEIFDDQFSVERPDGSNFTLKIRSTKLEDSAMYFCASRFITEAFFGQGTRLTVV.

The gene calls are TRBV13 and TRBJ2-5; the D gene could be TRBD1 or TRBD2 (5 bases each). This CDR3 has 15 amino acids. CDR1 is PRHDT and CDR2 is FYEKMQ in the germline V gene (reference sequence). Deletions cut 5 bases from V and 2 bases from J, with 15 bases between. CDR3 amino acids: CASSQKGPRQETQYF. DNA for the CDR3: TGTGCCAGCAGCCAAAAGGGACCAAGACAAGAGACCCAGTACTTC.

J is TRBJ1-1 and V is TRBV12-3 or TRBV12-4; possibly TRBD1 for D (6 bases). The germline V and J ends were trimmed by 6 bases and 0 bases, with 14 bases remaining between them. This CDR3 spans 15 amino acids. This CDR3 reads CASRQQGFMNTEAFF. In DNA, the CDR3 is TGTGCCAGCAGGCAACAGGGATTTATGAACACTGAAGCTTTCTTT.

The rearrangement links TRBV29-1 to TRBJ1-1; D remains unclear. This CDR3 is built from 11 residues. Trimming stripped 4 bases from V and 7 bases from J, with 10 bases between. Germline V gene lookup returns CDR1 SQVTM and CDR2 ANQGSEA. The CDR3 sequence: CSVAQEVEAFF. CDR3 DNA sequence: TGCAGCGTTGCCCAGGAGGTTGAAGCTTTCTTT.

This sequence joins TRBV27 and TRBJ1-4; TRBD1 might be the D (6 bases). Germline V CDR1 and CDR2: MNHEY, SMNVEV (reference sequence). V lost 4 bases and J lost 5, with 11 bases in between. This CDR3 has 14 amino acids. The CDR3 nucleotides read TGTGCCAGCAGTTGGGGGCCCTTCAATGAAAAACTGTTTTTT. Translation gives CASSWGPFNEKLFF. The entire variable domain, with the rest obtained from reference TRBV27 and TRBJ1-4, is as follows: EAQVTQNPRYLITVTGKKLTVTCSQNMNHEYMSWYRQDPGLGLRQIYYSMNVEVTDKGDVPEGYKVSRKEKRNFPLILESPSPNQTSLYFCASSWGPFNEKLFFGSGTQLSVL.

This chain links TRBV10-3 with TRBJ2-1, with unresolved D. Germline V gives CDR1 ENHRY, CDR2 SYGVKD. Trimming took off 3 bases at V and 3 bases at J, with 9 bases between the two ends. CDR3 length: 14 amino acids. The CDR3 sequence: CAISDLDRYNEQFF. The CDR3 DNA is TGTGCCATCAGTGATTTGGACCGCTACAATGAGCAGTTCTTC.

Only one count was recorded for this clonotype. The V call is TRBV5-5, the J call TRBJ2-5, with 7 bases identical to TRBD2. This CDR3 has 15 amino acids. V shed 1 base and J 2 bases; nucleotides not matched to a gene: 5. The germline V gene has CDR1 SGHKS and CDR2 YYEKEE (reference sequence). The CDR3 nucleotides are TGTGCCAGCAGCTTGTTCGCTAGCGGACAAGAGACCCAGTACTTC. Its protein product is CASSLFASGQETQYF. Variable domain in full (rest from reference TRBV5-5 and TRBJ2-5): DAGVTQSPTHLIKTRGQQVTLRCSPISGHKSVSWYQQVLGQGPQFIFQYYEKEERGRGNFPDRFSARQFPNYSSELNVNALLLGDSALYLCASSLFASGQETQYFGPGTRLLVL.

The V call is TRBV21-1, the J call TRBJ1-1; TRBD1, as called in the table, went unchecked against the DNA. TRBV21-1 is recorded as a pseudogene. The CDR3 consists of 13 residues. The CDR3 nucleotides are TGTGCCAGCGGACAGGGGTTGAACACTGAAGCTTTCTTT. Translating gives CASGQGLNTEAFF.